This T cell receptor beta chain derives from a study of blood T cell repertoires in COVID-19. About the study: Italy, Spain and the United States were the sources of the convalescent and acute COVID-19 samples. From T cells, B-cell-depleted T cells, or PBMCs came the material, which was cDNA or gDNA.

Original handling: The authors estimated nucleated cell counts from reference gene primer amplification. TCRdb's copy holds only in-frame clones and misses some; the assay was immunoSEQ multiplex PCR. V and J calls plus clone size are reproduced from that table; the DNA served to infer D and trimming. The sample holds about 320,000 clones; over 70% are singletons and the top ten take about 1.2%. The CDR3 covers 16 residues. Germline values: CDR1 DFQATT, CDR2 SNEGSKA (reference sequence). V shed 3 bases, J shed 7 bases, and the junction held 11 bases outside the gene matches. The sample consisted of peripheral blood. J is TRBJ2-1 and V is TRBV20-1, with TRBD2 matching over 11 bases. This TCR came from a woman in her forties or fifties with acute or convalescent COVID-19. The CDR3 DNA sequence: TGCAGTGCTAGTTTTAGCGGGGGGGAGGAAGTTAATGAGCAGTTCTTC. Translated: CSASFSGGEEVNEQFF.